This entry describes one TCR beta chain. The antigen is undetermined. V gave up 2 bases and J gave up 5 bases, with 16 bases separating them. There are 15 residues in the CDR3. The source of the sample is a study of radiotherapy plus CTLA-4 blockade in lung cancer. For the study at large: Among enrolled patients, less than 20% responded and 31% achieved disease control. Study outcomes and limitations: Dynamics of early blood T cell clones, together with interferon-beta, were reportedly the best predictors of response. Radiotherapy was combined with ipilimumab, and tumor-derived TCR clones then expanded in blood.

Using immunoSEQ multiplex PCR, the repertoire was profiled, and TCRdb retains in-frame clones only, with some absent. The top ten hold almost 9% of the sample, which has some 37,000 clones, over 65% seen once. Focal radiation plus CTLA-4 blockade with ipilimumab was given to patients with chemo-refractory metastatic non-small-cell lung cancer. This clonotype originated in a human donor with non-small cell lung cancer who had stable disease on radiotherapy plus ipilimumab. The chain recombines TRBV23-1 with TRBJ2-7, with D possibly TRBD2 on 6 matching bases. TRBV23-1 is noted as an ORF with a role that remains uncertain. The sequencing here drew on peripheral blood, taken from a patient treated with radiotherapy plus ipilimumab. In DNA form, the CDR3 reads TGCGCCAGCAGTCAACCGGGACTCGGACGCGACGAGCAGTACGTC. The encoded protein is CASSQPGLGRDEQYV.